The 17 T cell receptor beta chains given below trace back to one sample, sequenced in a study of identical twins. TCRdb recomputed calls from the 5' RACE reads with MiXCR, one row per CDR3 protein. The sample carries 1.5 million or so distinct CDR3 sequences, under 35% recorded once. Specimen: cord blood. These receptors were collected from a newborn girl in good health.

The J gene is TRBJ2-1, the V gene TRBV5-6; 7 nucleotides line up with TRBD2. The DNA end lines up better with TRBJ2-7; the J call may be wrong. The germline V gene encodes CDR1 SGHDT and CDR2 YYEEEE. The CDR3 has 16 amino acids. The CDR3 loop is CASSSERGSSYNEQYF. In DNA, the CDR3 is TGTGCCAGCAGCTCCGAGCGCGGGAGCTCCTACAATGAGCAGTACTTC.

The rearrangement joins TRBV5-1 to TRBJ1-2; D remains unclear. This CDR3 is built from 14 residues. CDR1 SGHRS and CDR2 YFSETQ come from the germline V gene. With 2 bases removed from V and 4 bases from J, the gap between germline ends came to 12 bases. The CDR3 region has the DNA TGCGCCAGCAGCTTAGCTGCAGCTATCTATGGCTACACCTTC. Residues: CASSLAAAIYGYTF. The variable domain in full, completed from reference TRBV5-1 and TRBJ1-2, reads KAGVTQTPRYLIKTRGQQVTLSCSPISGHRSVSWYQQTPGQGLQFLFEYFSETQRNKGNFPGRFSGRQFSNSRSEMNVSTLELGDSALYLCASSLAAAIYGYTFGSGTRLTVV.

The chain carries TRBV20-1 and TRBJ2-7, with D possibly matching TRBD2 (5 bases). This CDR3 region has 16 residues. Germline V gene sequence: CDR1 DFQATT, CDR2 SNEGSKA (reference sequence). V shed 5 bases and J shed 0 bases, with 20 bases lying between them. The CDR3 spells CSAPRSGNRISYEQYF. The CDR3 bases are TGCAGTGCTCCTAGATCGGGGAACCGCATCTCCTACGAGCAGTACTTC.

This clonotype appeared a few times. V gene TRBV27 combines with J gene TRBJ1-6; possible D gene TRBD1, 6 bases. V was clipped by 4 bases and J by 5 bases, with 12 bases between them. Per the germline V gene, CDR1 is MNHEY and CDR2 is SMNVEV (reference sequence). The CDR3 length is 15 residues. Here the CDR3 DNA reads TGTGCCAGCAGTTCTCGAAACAGGGATAATTCACCCCTCCACTTT. Its protein is CASSSRNRDNSPLHF.

This clonotype came up a few times. The rearrangement links TRBV29-1 to TRBJ2-7; no reliable D call. Trimming left V 4 bases short and J 3 bases short, with 13 bases between. The CDR3 has 13 amino acids. Germline loops: CDR1 SQVTM, CDR2 ANQGSEA. In nucleotides, the CDR3 is TGCAGCGTTGCGGGTCACCTCCACTACGAGCAGTACTTC. It yields the protein CSVAGHLHYEQYF.

This clonotype was recorded many times. This rearrangement joins TRBV20-1 to TRBJ2-7, with 9 bases identical to TRBD2. The J segment lost 1 base and the V segment lost 4 bases, leaving 5 bases of the junction unmatched. The CDR3 has 14 residues. CDR1 and CDR2 from the germline V gene are DFQATT and SNEGSKA (reference sequence). The CDR3 DNA reads as TGCAGTGCTATTAGCGGGAGTGGATCCTACGAGCAGTACTTC. It yields the protein CSAISGSGSYEQYF.

The rearrangement uses TRBV27 and TRBJ1-1, with D perhaps TRBD1 (6 bases). This CDR3 is built from 13 residues. Trimming cost V 5 bases and J 1 base, with 8 bases left between them. The V gene's germline CDR1 is MNHEY and CDR2 SMNVEV (reference sequence). As DNA, the CDR3 is TGTGCCAGCAGTATGACAGGGAACACTGAAGCTTTCTTT. This encodes CASSMTGNTEAFF.

This clonotype showed up just a few times. The chain joins TRBV20-1 to TRBJ1-1; D is undetermined. CDR1 and CDR2 (germline): DFQATT, SNEGSKA (reference sequence). CDR3 length: 13 amino acids. V lost 5 bases, J lost 0 bases, and 10 bases lay in between. DNA of the CDR3: TGCAGTGCTTTATTAATTCTGAACACTGAAGCTTTCTTT. Translated, it gives CSALLILNTEAFF.

This clonotype was seen only a few times. The V call is TRBV12-3 or TRBV12-4, the J call TRBJ2-1; perhaps TRBD2 as D (6 bases). V lost 6 bases and J lost 14, with 14 bases in between. This CDR3 contains 11 residues. This CDR3 reads CASRSFWGEFF. The DNA of the CDR3 is TGTGCCAGCAGGAGTTTTTGGGGGGAGTTCTTC.

The chain uses TRBV9 and TRBJ1-1, with 9 bases lining up with TRBD1. Germline V gene data show CDR1 as SGDLS and CDR2 as YYNGEE. This CDR3 comprises 18 residues. Losses at the gene ends were 2 bases for V and 0 bases for J; bases not matched to a gene: 11. DNA of the CDR3: TGTGCCAGCAGCGTGGGGACCGGGACAGGGCGCTTGAACACTGAAGCTTTCTTT. This gives the protein CASSVGTGTGRLNTEAFF.

This clonotype was detected only a few times. The chain couples TRBV15 to TRBJ1-4, with TRBD1 matching 7 bases. The CDR3 is 15 residues long. Germline CDR1 LNHNV, CDR2 YYDKDF (reference sequence). Trimming removed 5 bases from V and 5 bases from J; junction bases left unmatched: 8. This chain's CDR3 is CATSPHLQGNEKLFF. Here the CDR3 DNA reads TGTGCCACCAGCCCACATCTACAGGGGAATGAAAAACTGTTTTTT.

The chain recombines TRBV25-1 with TRBJ2-1, with 8 nucleotides matching TRBD2. Germline trimming cut 3 bases from V and 2 bases from J; bases unmatched to any gene: 24. Germline V gene lookup returns CDR1 MGHDK and CDR2 SYGVNS. This CDR3 spans 22 amino acids. In DNA form, the CDR3 reads TGTGCCAGCAGTGAGGAAAATCTCAGGGGAGGGGGAGCGGGAGTGCCCTACAATGAGCAGTTCTTC. Its protein is CASSEENLRGGGAGVPYNEQFF.

V is TRBV6-6 and J is TRBJ2-7; a possible D gene is TRBD2 (5 bases). Between the trimmed V and J ends, which lost 10 bases and 4 bases, there was a span of 17 bases. CDR3 length: 13 residues. The V gene's germline CDR1 is MNHNY and CDR2 SVGAGI (reference sequence). The CDR3 DNA reads TGTGCCACCGGAGGACGAGGGCCATACGAGCAGTACTTC. This sequence encodes CATGGRGPYEQYF.

This clonotype was counted only a few times. V gene TRBV24-1 combines with J gene TRBJ1-2; D gene ambiguous. This CDR3 comprises 10 residues. Germline assignment: CDR1 KGHDR and CDR2 SFDVKD. V was trimmed by 12 bases and J by 5 bases, leaving 9 bases between them. The CDR3 loop is CAEGRYGYTF. As DNA, the CDR3 is TGTGCCGAAGGCCGGTATGGCTACACCTTC.

This clonotype was counted between two and nine times. CDR3 nucleotide sequence: TGTGCCAGCAGTGGAGGACAGAAGCACACTGAAGCTTTCTTT. It yields the protein CASSGGQKHTEAFF. The rearrangement uses TRBV27 and TRBJ1-1; TRBD1 might be the D (6 bases). CDR1 is MNHEY and CDR2 is SMNVEV in the germline V gene (reference sequence). This CDR3 region has 14 residues. The V end lost 5 bases, the J end lost 3 bases, and 13 bases lay between the germline ends.

This clonotype was detected many times. V usage is TRBV10-3 and J usage is TRBJ2-3; D remains ambiguous. Trimming removed 3 bases from V and 4 bases from J, with 8 bases in between. Germline V gene sequence: CDR1 ENHRY, CDR2 SYGVKD. This CDR3 is 13 amino acids long. The CDR3 coding sequence is TGTGCCATCAGTGACCCTGCCCCAGATACGCAGTATTTT. It yields the protein CAISDPAPDTQYF.

The J gene is TRBJ2-1, the V gene TRBV24-1; 15 nucleotides match TRBD2. Per the germline V gene, CDR1 is KGHDR and CDR2 is SFDVKD. The CDR3 loop spans 17 amino acids. V dropped 5 bases and J dropped 6; count of bases not matched to a gene: 7. The CDR3 spells CATSGTSGRVPGNEQFF. The DNA for the CDR3 is TGTGCCACCAGTGGGACTAGCGGGAGGGTTCCTGGCAATGAGCAGTTCTTC.